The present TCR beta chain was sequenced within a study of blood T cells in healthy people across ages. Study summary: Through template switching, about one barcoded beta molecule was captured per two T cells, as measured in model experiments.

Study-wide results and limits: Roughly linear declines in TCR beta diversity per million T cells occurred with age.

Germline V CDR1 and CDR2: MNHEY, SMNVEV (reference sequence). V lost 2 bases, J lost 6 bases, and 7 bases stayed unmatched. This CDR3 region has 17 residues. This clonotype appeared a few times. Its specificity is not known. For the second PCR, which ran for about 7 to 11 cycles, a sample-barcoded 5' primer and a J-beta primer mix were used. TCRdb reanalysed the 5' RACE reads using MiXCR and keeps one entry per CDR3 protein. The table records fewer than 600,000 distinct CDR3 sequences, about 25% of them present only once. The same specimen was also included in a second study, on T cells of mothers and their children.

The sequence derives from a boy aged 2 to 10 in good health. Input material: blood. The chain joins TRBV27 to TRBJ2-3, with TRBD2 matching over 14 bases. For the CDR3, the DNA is TGTGCCAGCAGTTTAATGGGACTAGCGGGAGTCGGGGATACGCAGTATTTT. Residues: CASSLMGLAGVGDTQYF.